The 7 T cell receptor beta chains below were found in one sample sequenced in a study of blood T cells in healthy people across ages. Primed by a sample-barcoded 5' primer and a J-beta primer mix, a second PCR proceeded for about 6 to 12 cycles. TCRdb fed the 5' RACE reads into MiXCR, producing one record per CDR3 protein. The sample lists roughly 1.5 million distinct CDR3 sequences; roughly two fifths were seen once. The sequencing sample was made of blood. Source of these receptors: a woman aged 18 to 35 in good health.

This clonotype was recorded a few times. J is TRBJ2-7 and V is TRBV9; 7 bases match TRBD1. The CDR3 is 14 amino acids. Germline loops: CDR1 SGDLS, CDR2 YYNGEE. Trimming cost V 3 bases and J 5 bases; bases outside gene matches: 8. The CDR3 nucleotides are TGTGCCAGCAGCGACCGGGACAGTGGCCACGAGCAGTACTTC. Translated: CASSDRDSGHEQYF.

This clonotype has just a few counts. CDR3 sequence reads: CAISDLGLNGYTF. CDR3 coding DNA: TGTGCCATCAGTGACCTCGGGTTGAATGGCTACACCTTC. V usage is TRBV10-3 and J usage is TRBJ1-2; no clear D gene. The CDR3 spans 13 residues. V lost 3 bases and J lost 6, with 11 bases in between. Germline lookup yields CDR1 ENHRY and CDR2 SYGVKD.

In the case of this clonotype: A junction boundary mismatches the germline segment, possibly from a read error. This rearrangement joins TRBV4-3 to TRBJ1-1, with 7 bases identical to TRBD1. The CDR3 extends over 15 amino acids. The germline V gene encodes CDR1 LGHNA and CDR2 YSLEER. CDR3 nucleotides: TGCGCCGGCAGCCTGCAGACAGGGCCGAACACTGAAGCTTTCTTT. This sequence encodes CAGSLQTGPNTEAFF.

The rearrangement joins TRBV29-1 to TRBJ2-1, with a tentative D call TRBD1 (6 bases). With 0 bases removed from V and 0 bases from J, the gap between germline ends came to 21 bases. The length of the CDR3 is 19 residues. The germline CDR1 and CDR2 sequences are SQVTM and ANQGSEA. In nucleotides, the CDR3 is TGCAGCGTTGAAGACTGGGCCGGGACAAATATCGTCTCCTACAATGAGCAGTTCTTC. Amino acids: CSVEDWAGTNIVSYNEQFF.

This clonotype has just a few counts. The DNA of the CDR3 is TGTGCCAGCAGCCAAGATCTGGAGGGGCGCCTTCTACCCGGGGAGCTGTTTTTT. It codes for CASSQDLEGRLLPGELFF. This chain uses TRBV4-2 with TRBJ2-2; weak D call: TRBD2 (6 bases). V lost 0 bases, J lost 6 bases, and 20 bases lay in between. Germline V gene sequence: CDR1 LGHNA, CDR2 YNFKEQ. The CDR3 totals 18 residues.

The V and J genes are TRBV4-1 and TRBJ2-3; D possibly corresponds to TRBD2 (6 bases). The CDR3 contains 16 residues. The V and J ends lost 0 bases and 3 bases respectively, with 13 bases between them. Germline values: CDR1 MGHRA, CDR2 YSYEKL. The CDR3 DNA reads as TGCGCCAGCAGCCAAGATGGAGGGAGGAGGACAGATACGCAGTATTTT. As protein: CASSQDGGRRTDTQYF.

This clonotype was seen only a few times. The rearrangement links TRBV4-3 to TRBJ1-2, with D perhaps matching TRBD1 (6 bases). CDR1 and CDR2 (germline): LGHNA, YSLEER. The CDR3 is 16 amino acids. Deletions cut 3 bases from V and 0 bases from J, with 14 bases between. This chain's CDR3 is CASSQIYRVSNYGYTF. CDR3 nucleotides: TGCGCCAGCAGCCAGATATACAGGGTTTCTAACTATGGCTACACCTTC.